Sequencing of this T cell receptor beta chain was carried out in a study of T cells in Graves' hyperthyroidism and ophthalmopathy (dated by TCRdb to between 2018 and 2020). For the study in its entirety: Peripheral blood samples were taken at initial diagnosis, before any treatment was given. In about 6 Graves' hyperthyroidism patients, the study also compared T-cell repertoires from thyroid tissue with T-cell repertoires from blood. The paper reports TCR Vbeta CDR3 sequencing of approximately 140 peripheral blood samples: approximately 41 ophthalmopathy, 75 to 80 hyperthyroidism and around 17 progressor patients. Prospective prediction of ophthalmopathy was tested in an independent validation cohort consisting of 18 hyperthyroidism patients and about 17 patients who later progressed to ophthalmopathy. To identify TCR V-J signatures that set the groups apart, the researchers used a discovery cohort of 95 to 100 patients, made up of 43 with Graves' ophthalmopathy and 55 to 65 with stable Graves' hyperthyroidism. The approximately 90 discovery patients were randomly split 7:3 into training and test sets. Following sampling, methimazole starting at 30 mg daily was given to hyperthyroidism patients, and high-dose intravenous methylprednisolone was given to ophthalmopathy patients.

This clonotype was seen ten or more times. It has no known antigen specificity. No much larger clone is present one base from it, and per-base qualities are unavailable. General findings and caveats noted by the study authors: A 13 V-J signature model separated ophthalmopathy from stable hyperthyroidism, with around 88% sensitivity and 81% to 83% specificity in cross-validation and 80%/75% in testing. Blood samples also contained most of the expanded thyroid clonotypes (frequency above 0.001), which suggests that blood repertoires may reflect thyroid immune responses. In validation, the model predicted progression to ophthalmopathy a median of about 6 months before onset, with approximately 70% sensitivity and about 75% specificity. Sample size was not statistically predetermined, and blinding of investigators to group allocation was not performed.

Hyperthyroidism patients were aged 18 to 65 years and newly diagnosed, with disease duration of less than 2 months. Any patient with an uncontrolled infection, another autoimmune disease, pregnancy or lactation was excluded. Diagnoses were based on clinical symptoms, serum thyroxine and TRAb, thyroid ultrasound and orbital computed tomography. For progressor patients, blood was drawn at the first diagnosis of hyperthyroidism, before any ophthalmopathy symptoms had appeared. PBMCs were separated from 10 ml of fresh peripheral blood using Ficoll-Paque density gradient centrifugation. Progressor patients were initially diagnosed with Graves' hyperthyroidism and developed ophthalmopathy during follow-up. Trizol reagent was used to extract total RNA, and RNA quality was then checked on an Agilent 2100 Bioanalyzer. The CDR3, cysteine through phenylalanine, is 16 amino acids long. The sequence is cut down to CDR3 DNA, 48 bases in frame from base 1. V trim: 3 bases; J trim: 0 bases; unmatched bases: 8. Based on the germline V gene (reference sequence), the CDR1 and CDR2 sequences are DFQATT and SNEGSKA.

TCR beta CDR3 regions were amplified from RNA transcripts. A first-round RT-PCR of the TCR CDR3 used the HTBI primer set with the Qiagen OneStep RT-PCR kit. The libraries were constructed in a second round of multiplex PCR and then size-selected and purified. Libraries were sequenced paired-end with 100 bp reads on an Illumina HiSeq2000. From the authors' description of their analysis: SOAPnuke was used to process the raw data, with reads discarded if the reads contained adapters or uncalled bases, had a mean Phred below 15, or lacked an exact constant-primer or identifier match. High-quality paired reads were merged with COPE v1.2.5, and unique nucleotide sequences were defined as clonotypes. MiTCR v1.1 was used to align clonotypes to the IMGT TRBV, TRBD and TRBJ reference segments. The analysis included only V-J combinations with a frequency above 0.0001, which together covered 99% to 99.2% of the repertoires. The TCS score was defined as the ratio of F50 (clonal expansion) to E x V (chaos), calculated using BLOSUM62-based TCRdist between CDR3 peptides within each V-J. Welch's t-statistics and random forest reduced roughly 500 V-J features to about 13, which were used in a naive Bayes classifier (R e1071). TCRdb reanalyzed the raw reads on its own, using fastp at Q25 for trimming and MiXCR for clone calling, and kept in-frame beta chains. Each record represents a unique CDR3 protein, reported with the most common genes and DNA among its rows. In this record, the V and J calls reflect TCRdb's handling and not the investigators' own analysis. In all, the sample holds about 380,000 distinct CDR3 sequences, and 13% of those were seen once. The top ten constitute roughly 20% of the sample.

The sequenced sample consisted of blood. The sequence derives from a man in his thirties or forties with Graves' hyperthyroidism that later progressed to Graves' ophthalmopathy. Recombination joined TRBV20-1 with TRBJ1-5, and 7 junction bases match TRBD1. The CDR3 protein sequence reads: CSASGRTGYSNQPQHF. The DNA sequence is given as TGCAGTGCTAGTGGAAGGACAGGATATAGCAATCAGCCCCAGCATTTT.